Each of the 14 T cell receptor beta chains below was sequenced from the same sample in a study of blood T cell repertoires in COVID-19. Sequencing used immunoSEQ multiplex PCR; TCRdb keeps in-frame clones, though not all of them. This sample has some 110,000 clones, with more than 75% found just once. The sequencing input was peripheral blood. These receptors were taken from a man between 35 and 55 years old with acute or convalescent COVID-19.

This sequence joins TRBV7-2 and TRBJ2-5; 8 bases map to TRBD1. The V segment lost 4 bases and the J segment 4 bases; nucleotides outside the gene matches: 2. CDR1 is SGHTA and CDR2 is FQGNSA in the germline V gene. The CDR3 covers 13 residues. The CDR3 spells CASSSGQAETQYF. The CDR3 DNA follows: TGTGCCAGCAGCTCGGGACAGGCAGAGACCCAGTACTTC.

This clone was recorded a few times. The chain joins TRBV3-1 (or the pseudogene TRBV3-2) to TRBJ2-5; a weak D match, TRBD2 (6 bases). V dropped 4 bases and J dropped 0 bases, with 12 bases sitting between them. Per the germline V gene, CDR1 is LGHDT and CDR2 is YNNKEL (reference sequence). The CDR3 is 15 residues long. The DNA for the CDR3 is TGTGCCAGCAGCCCTTTTCGCGGGGACCAAGAGACCCAGTACTTC. Its translation is CASSPFRGDQETQYF.

The V call is TRBV27, the J call TRBJ2-3; 8 bases are shared with TRBD2. The germline CDR1 and CDR2 sequences are MNHEY and SMNVEV (reference sequence). V gave up 3 bases and J gave up 5 bases; unmatched junction bases: 4. The CDR3 is made up of 14 amino acids. The CDR3 loop reads CASSFAGGQDTQYF. The CDR3 region has the DNA TGTGCCAGCAGTTTTGCGGGAGGCCAAGATACGCAGTATTTT.

This clone was seen only a few times. This chain links TRBV7-2 with TRBJ2-7; 9 bases map to TRBD2. The CDR3 consists of 15 residues. J was trimmed by 3 bases and V by 0 bases; bases with no gene match: 3. The V gene's germline CDR1 is SGHTA and CDR2 FQGNSA. CDR3 protein: CASSLAGSGSYEQYF. CDR3 sequence (DNA): TGTGCCAGCAGCTTAGCGGGTAGCGGGAGCTACGAGCAGTACTTC.

The J gene is TRBJ2-3, the V gene TRBV5-1; a possible D gene is TRBD2 (7 bases). Germline V lookup: CDR1 SGHRS, CDR2 YFSETQ. V was shortened by 7 bases and J by 2 bases, with 17 bases between the two germline ends. The CDR3 spans 15 residues. The chain's CDR3 is CASHGGRGATDTQYF. Written as DNA, the CDR3 is TGCGCCAGCCACGGGGGGCGCGGAGCCACAGATACGCAGTATTTT. Variable domain in full (rest from reference TRBV5-1 and TRBJ2-3): KAGVTQTPRYLIKTRGQQVTLSCSPISGHRSVSWYQQTPGQGLQFLFEYFSETQRNKGNFPGRFSGRQFSNSRSEMNVSTLELGDSALYLCASHGGRGATDTQYFGPGTRLTVL.

The V call is TRBV14, the J call TRBJ2-7; TRBD2 matches at 7 bases. The germline gives CDR1 SGHDN, CDR2 FVKESK. CDR3 size: 17 residues. The V gene end was trimmed by 4 bases and the J gene end by 2 bases; junction bases not matched to a gene: 14. The CDR3, as DNA: TGTGCCAGCAGCCCACAAATGACACTAGCGCTACCCTACGAGCAGTACTTC. Its protein product is CASSPQMTLALPYEQYF. Combining the CDR3 with reference TRBV14 and TRBJ2-7 gives the whole variable domain EAGVTQFPSHSVIEKGQTVTLRCDPISGHDNLYWYRRVMGKEIKFLLHFVKESKQDESGMPNNRFLAERTGGTYSTLKVQPAELEDSGVYFCASSPQMTLALPYEQYFGPGTRLTVT.

The chain couples TRBV29-1 to TRBJ2-1, with TRBD2 matching over 8 bases. V was pared by 3 bases and J by 6 bases, with 7 bases of the junction left unmatched. Germline V lookup: CDR1 SQVTM, CDR2 ANQGSEA. CDR3 length: 14 amino acids. Here the CDR3 DNA reads TGCAGCGTTGATCCCGTCGGGGGGGGCAATGAGCAGTTCTTC. Translating it yields CSVDPVGGGNEQFF.

This clone was seen just once. This rearrangement joins TRBV28 to TRBJ2-7, with TRBD1 matching 9 bases. Unmatched junction bases numbered 5, after V lost 2 bases and J lost 6 bases. The CDR3 runs to 14 residues. CDR1 and CDR2 (germline): MDHEN, SYDVKM. Here the CDR3 reads CASSLGTGWGEQYF. CDR3 coding DNA: TGTGCCAGCAGTTTAGGGACAGGGTGGGGCGAGCAGTACTTC.

The J gene is TRBJ2-3, the V gene TRBV2, with 10 bases identical to TRBD2. Trimming cost V 3 bases and J 5 bases; bases outside gene matches: 11. The CDR3 has 17 residues. Germline CDR1 is SNHLY and CDR2 is FYNNEI. The CDR3: CASSDGSLAGVRDTQYF. The CDR3 DNA reads TGTGCCAGCAGTGATGGCTCCCTAGCGGGAGTCAGAGATACGCAGTATTTT.

The chain is built from TRBV18 and TRBJ2-1; D possibly corresponds to TRBD2 (5 bases). Germline V gene sequence: CDR1 KGHSH, CDR2 LQKENI. This CDR3 has 16 residues. V shed 4 bases and J shed 0 bases, with 13 bases lying between them. CDR3 region: CASSRVGESSYNEQFF. CDR3 bases: TGTGCCAGCTCACGAGTCGGGGAGTCCTCCTACAATGAGCAGTTCTTC.

V is TRBV7-9 and J is TRBJ2-7, with D possibly being TRBD1 (7 bases). Trimming took off 5 bases at V and 3 bases at J, with 11 bases between the two ends. Germline loops: CDR1 SEHNR, CDR2 FQNEAQ (reference sequence). This CDR3 comprises 13 residues. The CDR3 nucleotides are TGTGCCAGCAGCCAGGGGGGTGGCTACGAGCAGTACTTC. Protein sequence: CASSQGGGYEQYF.

In the case of this clone: Other DNA sequences of this sample code for an identical CDR3. CDR3 sequence (DNA): TGTGCCAGCAGTTTGCGGGGTAATCAGCCCCAGCATTTT. Translating gives CASSLRGNQPQHF. The rearrangement joins TRBV27 to TRBJ1-5; D gene unclear. Germline V gene lookup returns CDR1 MNHEY and CDR2 SMNVEV (reference sequence). The CDR3 covers 13 residues. With 3 bases removed from V and 4 bases from J, the gap between germline ends came to 7 bases.

V and J are TRBV5-1 and TRBJ2-4; maybe TRBD1 (5 bases). Trimming left V 0 bases short and J 4 bases short, with 11 bases between. The CDR3 has 15 residues. Germline-derived CDR1 and CDR2 are SGHRS and YFSETQ. CDR3 sequence (DNA): TGCGCCAGCAGCTTGGCCGGACAAATTAAAAACATTCAGTACTTC. Translated, it gives CASSLAGQIKNIQYF.

The chain uses TRBV7-3 and TRBJ2-1, with TRBD2 identical over 8 bases. The germline V gene has CDR1 SGHTA and CDR2 FQGTGA. The V and J ends lost 2 bases and 0 bases, in that order; junction bases with no gene match: 6. The CDR3 is made up of 17 amino acids. The CDR3 protein is CASSLDTGTSSYNEQFF. The CDR3 coding sequence is TGTGCCAGCAGCTTAGATACAGGGACTAGCTCCTACAATGAGCAGTTCTTC. Looking up the rest from reference TRBV7-3 and TRBJ2-1 gives the full variable domain: GAGVSQTPSNKVTEKGKYVELRCDPISGHTALYWYRQSLGQGPEFLIYFQGTGAADDSGLPNDRFFAVRPEGSVSTLKIQRTERGDSAVYLCASSLDTGTSSYNEQFFGPGTRLTVL.